The clone carrying this T cell receptor beta chain was seen a handful of times. The antigen is not known. The CDR3 runs 15 residues. Germline V CDR1 and CDR2: SGHVS, FNYEAQ. V dropped 3 bases and J dropped 3 bases, with 11 bases sitting between them. The data are from a study of T cells in localized non-small cell lung cancer. Study-wide results and limits: T cell clonality was highest in uninvolved adjacent lung, above tumor. A median of about 58 of the top 100 tumor clones appeared in adjacent lung, which was paired and uninvolved. The tumor had only one region sequenced, so heterogeneity remains possible. There was an association of higher blood T cell density with longer overall survival.

Assay: immunoSEQ multiplex PCR; the TCRdb copy retains only in-frame clones and omits some. The data hold fewer than 3,000 clones, with 29% observed a single time. This clonotype was sampled from a woman aged 35 to 69 with stage III lung adenocarcinoma. Here the sequenced sample was lung tumor tissue, taken before any cancer treatment. The J gene is TRBJ2-2, the V gene TRBV7-6; no clear D. This CDR3 reads CASSLGMADTGELFF. Written as DNA, the CDR3 is TGTGCCAGCAGCTTGGGCATGGCGGACACCGGGGAGCTGTTTTTT.